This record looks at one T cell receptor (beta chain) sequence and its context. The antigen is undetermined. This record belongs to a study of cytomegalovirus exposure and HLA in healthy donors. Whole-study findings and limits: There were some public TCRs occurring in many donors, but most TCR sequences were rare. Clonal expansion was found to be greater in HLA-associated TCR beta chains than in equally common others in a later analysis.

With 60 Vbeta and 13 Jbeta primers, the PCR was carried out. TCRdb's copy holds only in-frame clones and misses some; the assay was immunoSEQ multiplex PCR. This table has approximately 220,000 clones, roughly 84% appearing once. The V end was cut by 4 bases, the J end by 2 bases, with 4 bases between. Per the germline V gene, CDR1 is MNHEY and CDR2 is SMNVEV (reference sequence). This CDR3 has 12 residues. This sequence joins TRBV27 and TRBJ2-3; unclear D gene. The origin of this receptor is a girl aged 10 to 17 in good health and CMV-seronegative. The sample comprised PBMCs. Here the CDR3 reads CASSSHTDTQYF. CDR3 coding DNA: TGTGCCAGCAGTTCCCACACAGATACGCAGTATTTT.